This passage covers 11 T cell receptor beta chains from one sample sequenced in a study of T cells in women clearing cervical HPV infection. Sequenced by immunoSEQ multiplex PCR; TCRdb stores in-frame clones only, minus some. The repertoire table contains approximately 44,000 clones. Specimen: blood buffy coat. All receptors derive from a woman aged 18 to 75 with a cervical HPV16 infection that either progressed to CIN3+ or cleared (not recorded which).

As for this clone: The read halts 3 residues ahead of the CDR3 end, with the missing end drawn from the germline J gene. The J gene is TRBJ2-3, the V gene TRBV20-1; D gene ambiguous. Germline V CDR1 and CDR2: DFQATT, SNEGSKA (reference sequence). V was cut by 5 bases and J by 6 bases, with 18 bases left in between. CDR3 length: 14 amino acids. CDR3 DNA, as far as it was read: TGCAGTGCTGTCTGGAGCAGGTACACTGATACG. Amino acids: CSAVWSRYTDT. The entire CDR3 protein reads CSAVWSRYTDTQYF.

This CDR3 is CASSLDQGAYGYTF. CDR3 bases read: TGCGCCAGCAGCTTGGATCAGGGGGCCTATGGC. The chain combines TRBV5-1 with TRBJ1-2, with 8 bases identical to TRBD1. The read ends 3 residues before the CDR3 terminus; that terminus is restored from the germline J gene. The CDR3 length is 14 residues. Germline V gene data show CDR1 as SGHRS and CDR2 as YFSETQ. J was trimmed by 4 bases and V by 0 bases; bases with no gene match: 2.

Comment on this clone: Sequencing ends 3 residues short of the CDR3 end; the germline J gene provides the rest. This chain uses TRBV5-1 with TRBJ2-7; TRBD2 might be the D (6 bases). Germline V CDR1 and CDR2: SGHRS, YFSETQ. This CDR3 is built from 15 residues. V lost 5 bases and J lost 5, with 20 bases in between. CDR3 sequence reads: CASSQDRNPGDEQYF. The sequenced part of the CDR3 DNA is TGCGCCAGCAGTCAGGACCGAAATCCGGGGGACGAG.

About this clone: The read terminates 3 residues ahead of where the CDR3 ends, so the germline J gene completes it. The chain is built from TRBV5-4 and TRBJ1-6; D may be TRBD1 (6 bases). V was clipped by 4 bases and J by 7 bases, with 15 bases between them. Germline CDR1 reads SGHNT; CDR2 reads YYREEE (reference sequence). The CDR3 contains 15 residues. The CDR3 spells CASSHDQGRNSPLHF. Partial CDR3 DNA: TGTGCCAGCAGCCACGATCAGGGGCGAAATTCACCC.

Turning to this clone: The read is 3 residues too short to cover the CDR3 end, so that end is filled in from the germline J gene. V gene TRBV7-9 combines with J gene TRBJ2-7; D unclear. Germline V lookup: CDR1 SEHNR, CDR2 FQNEAQ (reference sequence). Trimming removed 5 bases from V and 2 bases from J, with 10 bases in between. CDR3 length equals 13 residues. The DNA read from the CDR3 is TGTGCCAGCAGCCGATTCACAGCCTACGAG. Protein sequence: CASSRFTAYE. The whole CDR3 sequence is CASSRFTAYEQYF.

A note on this clone: The read ends 3 residues early relative to the CDR3; the germline J gene fills the gap. The chain is built from TRBV7-9 and TRBJ2-1, with no clear D. The V and J ends lost 1 base and 9 bases respectively, with 7 bases between them. This CDR3 is built from 12 residues. Germline assignment: CDR1 SEHNR and CDR2 FQNEAQ (reference sequence). CDR3 DNA (partial): TGTGCCAGCAGCTTAGGATCGGTTGAG. Encoded protein: CASSLGSVE. The full CDR3 reads CASSLGSVEQFF. Looking up the rest from reference TRBV7-9 and TRBJ2-1 gives the full variable domain: DTGVSQNPRHKITKRGQNVTFRCDPISEHNRLYWYRQTLGQGPEFLTYFQNEAQLEKSRLLSDRFSAERPKGSFSTLEIQRTEQGDSAMYLCASSLGSVEQFFGPGTRLTVL.

Of note for this clone: The CDR3 extends 3 residues past the end of the read, so its final part is completed from the germline J gene. V usage is TRBV5-8 and J usage is TRBJ1-1, with TRBD1 as a possible D gene (6 bases). Germline-derived CDR1 and CDR2 are SGHTS and YDEGEE. The V gene lost 4 bases and the J gene lost 0 bases, with 13 bases spanning the gap. The CDR3 is 15 amino acids. CDR3 sequence reads: CASSAGVVVNTEAFF. The sequenced CDR3 bases are TGTGCCAGCAGCGCAGGGGTCGTGGTGAACACTGAA.

Concerning this clone: Read coverage stops 3 residues before the CDR3 terminus; the germline J gene supplies the remainder. The chain links TRBV2 to TRBJ2-1; the D is unclear. With 4 bases removed from V and 5 bases from J, the gap between germline ends came to 15 bases. The length of the CDR3 is 15 residues. The germline CDR1 and CDR2 sequences are SNHLY and FYNNEI. The CDR3 bases that were read are TGTGCCAGCAGTGCTCGTCAGGTTAAGGACAATGAG. Encoded protein: CASSARQVKDNE. The entire CDR3 is CASSARQVKDNEQFF.

A remark on this clone: The read terminates 3 residues before the CDR3 end, so the remaining end is supplied by the germline J gene. This chain joins TRBV20-1 and TRBJ1-5, with TRBD1 identical over 11 bases. V gave up 3 bases and J gave up 4 bases; unmatched junction bases: 14. CDR1 and CDR2 (germline): DFQATT, SNEGSKA (reference sequence). This CDR3 is 18 amino acids long. The CDR3 DNA, read in part, is TGCAGTGCTAGGGTGGGGACAGGGGGTTTTGAGTATAATCAGCCC. Protein: CSARVGTGGFEYNQP. The full CDR3 reads CSARVGTGGFEYNQPQHF.

As regards this clone: The read comes to an end 3 residues before the CDR3 does, leaving the germline J gene to fill in the end. This chain joins TRBV2 and TRBJ1-4; weak D call: TRBD1 (6 bases). CDR1 is SNHLY, CDR2 FYNNEI, per germline. This CDR3 is built from 14 residues. V was shortened by 6 bases and J by 5 bases, with 13 bases between the two germline ends. The sequenced CDR3 bases are TGTGCCAGCAGAGCCGGACAGCTGAATGAAAAA. It encodes CASRAGQLNEK. The entire CDR3 protein reads CASRAGQLNEKLFF.

About this clone: Read sequence stops 3 residues before the CDR3 end, and the germline J gene provides the missing end. The chain employs TRBV11-3 and TRBJ1-2; D ambiguous. The CDR3 is 13 residues long. Germline CDR1 SGHNT, CDR2 YENEEA. The CDR3 here is CASSLDGRGDYTF. The CDR3 bases that were read are TGTGCCAGCAGCTTAGACGGGCGGGGAGAC.